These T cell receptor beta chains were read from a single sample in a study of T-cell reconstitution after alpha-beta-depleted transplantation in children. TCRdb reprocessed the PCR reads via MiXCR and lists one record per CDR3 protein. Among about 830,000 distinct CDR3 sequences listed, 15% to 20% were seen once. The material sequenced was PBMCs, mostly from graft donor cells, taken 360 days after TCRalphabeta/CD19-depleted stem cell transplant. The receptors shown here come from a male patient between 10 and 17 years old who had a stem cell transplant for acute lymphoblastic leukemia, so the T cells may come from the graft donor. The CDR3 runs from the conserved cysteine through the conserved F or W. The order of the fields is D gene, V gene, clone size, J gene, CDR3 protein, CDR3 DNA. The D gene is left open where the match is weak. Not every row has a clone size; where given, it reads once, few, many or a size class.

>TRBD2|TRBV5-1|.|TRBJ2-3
CASSNVPGLAAYDTQYF
TGCGCCAGCAGCAACGTCCCGGGACTAGCGGCTTATGATACGCAGTATTTT
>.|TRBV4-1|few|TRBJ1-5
CASSQEALGGSNQPQHF
TGCGCCAGCAGCCAAGAAGCCCTCGGCGGCAGCAATCAGCCCCAGCATTTT
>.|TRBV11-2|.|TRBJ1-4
CASTRQVANEKLFF
TGTGCCAGCACCCGACAGGTGGCTAATGAAAAACTGTTTTTT
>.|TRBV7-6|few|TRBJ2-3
CASSKEPSSTDTQYF
TGTGCCAGCAGCAAGGAGCCTTCTAGCACAGATACGCAGTATTTT
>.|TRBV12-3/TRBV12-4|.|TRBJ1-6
CASSLAFGNSPLHF
TGTGCCAGCAGTTTAGCTTTTGGGAATTCACCCCTCCACTTT
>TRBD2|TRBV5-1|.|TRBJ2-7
CASSLEAGDEQYF
TGCGCCAGCAGCCTTGAGGCGGGGGACGAGCAGTACTTC
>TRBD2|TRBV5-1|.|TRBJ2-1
CASSPRGERALGNEQFF
TGCGCCAGCAGCCCCCGGGGGGAGCGGGCTCTCGGCAATGAGCAGTTCTTC
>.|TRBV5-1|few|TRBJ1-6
CASSLASSEGGNSPLHF
TGCGCCAGCAGCTTGGCCTCGAGCGAGGGGGGTAATTCACCCCTCCACTTT
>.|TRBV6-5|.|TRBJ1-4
CASSYVGQKNEKLFF
TGTGCCAGCAGTTACGTAGGACAGAAGAATGAAAAACTGTTTTTT
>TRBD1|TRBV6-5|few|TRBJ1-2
CASSYRDSSLSGYTF
TGTGCCAGCAGTTACCGGGACAGCAGCCTTAGTGGCTACACCTTC
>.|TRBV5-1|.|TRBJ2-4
CASSFALSGINIQYF
TGCGCCAGCAGCTTCGCTCTGTCAGGGATAAACATTCAGTACTTC
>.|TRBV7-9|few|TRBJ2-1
CASRRSNEQFF
TGTGCCAGCAGGCGCTCCAATGAGCAGTTCTTC
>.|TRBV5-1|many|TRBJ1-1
CASSSEAMNTEAFF
TGCGCCAGCAGCTCAGAGGCCATGAACACTGAAGCTTTCTTT
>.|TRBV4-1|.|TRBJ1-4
CASSQAGTGNEKLFF
TGCGCCAGCAGCCAGGCGGGCACAGGGAACGAAAAACTGTTTTTT
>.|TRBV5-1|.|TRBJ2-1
CASSGPLFGGSYNEQFF
TGCGCCAGCAGCGGACCCCTATTTGGGGGCTCCTACAATGAGCAGTTCTTC
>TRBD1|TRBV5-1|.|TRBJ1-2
CASSPGQASFYGYTF
TGCGCCAGCAGCCCAGGACAGGCATCTTTCTATGGCTACACCTTC
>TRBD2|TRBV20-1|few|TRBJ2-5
CSGRLAGGPEETQYF
TGCAGTGGTAGACTAGCGGGAGGGCCTGAAGAGACCCAGTACTTC
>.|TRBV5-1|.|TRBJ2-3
CASSPGGGPTDTQYF
TGCGCCAGCAGCCCTGGAGGGGGCCCCACAGATACGCAGTATTTT
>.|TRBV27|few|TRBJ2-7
CASSDRISYEQYF
TGTGCCAGCAGTGACAGGATCTCCTACGAGCAGTACTTC
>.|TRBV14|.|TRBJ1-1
CASSQEFGQANTEAFF
TGTGCCAGCAGCCAAGAGTTCGGCCAGGCGAACACTGAAGCTTTCTTT
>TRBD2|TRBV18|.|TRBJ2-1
CASSPRTSPHNEQFF
TGTGCCAGCTCACCCCGGACTAGCCCCCACAATGAGCAGTTCTTC
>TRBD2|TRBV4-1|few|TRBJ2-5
CASSQESGLAGGETQYF
TGCGCCAGCAGCCAAGAGTCGGGGTTAGCGGGAGGGGAGACCCAGTACTTC
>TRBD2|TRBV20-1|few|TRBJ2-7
CSKTSGAYEQYF
TGCAGCAAGACTAGCGGGGCCTACGAGCAGTACTTC
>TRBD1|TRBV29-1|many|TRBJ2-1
CSVRDRSSYNEQFF
TGCAGCGTAAGGGACAGGAGCTCCTACAATGAGCAGTTCTTC
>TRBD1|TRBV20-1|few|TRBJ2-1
CSAWDRFHNEQFF
TGCAGTGCTTGGGACAGGTTCCACAATGAGCAGTTCTTC
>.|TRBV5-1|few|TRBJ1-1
CASSLAVGRNTEAFF
TGCGCCAGCAGCTTGGCGGTGGGCAGGAACACTGAAGCTTTCTTT
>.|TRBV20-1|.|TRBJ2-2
CSARDPTGPSFGELFF
TGCAGTGCTAGAGATCCCACCGGGCCGTCCTTCGGGGAGCTGTTTTTT
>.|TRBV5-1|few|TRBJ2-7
CASSFFQGGGTYEQYF
TGCGCCAGCAGCTTCTTTCAAGGCGGAGGGACCTACGAGCAGTACTTC
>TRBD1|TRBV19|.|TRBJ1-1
CASSFGYAGTAEAFF
TGTGCCAGTAGTTTTGGCTATGCCGGGACAGCTGAAGCTTTCTTT
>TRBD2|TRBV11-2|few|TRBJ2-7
CASSQLGLAGGQYF
TGTGCCAGCAGCCAATTGGGACTAGCGGGAGGTCAGTACTTC
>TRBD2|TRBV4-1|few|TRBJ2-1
CASSFREGLRNEQFF
TGCGCCAGCAGCTTTCGGGAGGGCCTGAGAAATGAGCAGTTCTTC
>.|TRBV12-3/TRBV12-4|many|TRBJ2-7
CASSSRGPVLAEQYF
TGTGCCAGCAGTTCACGCGGACCAGTCTTAGCCGAGCAGTACTTC
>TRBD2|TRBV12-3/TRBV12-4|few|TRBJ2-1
CASRGLAGGSYNEQFF
TGTGCCAGCAGGGGACTAGCGGGAGGCTCCTACAATGAGCAGTTCTTC